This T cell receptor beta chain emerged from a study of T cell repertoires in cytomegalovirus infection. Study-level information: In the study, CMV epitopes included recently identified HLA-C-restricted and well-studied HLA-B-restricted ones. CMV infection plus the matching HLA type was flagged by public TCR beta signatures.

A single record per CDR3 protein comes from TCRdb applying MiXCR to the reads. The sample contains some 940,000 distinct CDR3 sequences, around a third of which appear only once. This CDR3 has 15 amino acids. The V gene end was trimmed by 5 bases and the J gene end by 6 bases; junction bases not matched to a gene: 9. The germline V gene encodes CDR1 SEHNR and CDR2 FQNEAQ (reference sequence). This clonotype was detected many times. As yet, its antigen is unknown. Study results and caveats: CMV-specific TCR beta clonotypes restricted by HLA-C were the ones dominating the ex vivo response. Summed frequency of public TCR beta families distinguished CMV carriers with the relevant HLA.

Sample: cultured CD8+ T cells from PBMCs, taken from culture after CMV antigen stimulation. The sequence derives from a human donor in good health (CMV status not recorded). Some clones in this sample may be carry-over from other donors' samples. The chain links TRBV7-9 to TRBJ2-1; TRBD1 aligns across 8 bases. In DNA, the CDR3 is TGTGCCAGCAGCCCCCGGGACAGGATAACCAATGAGCAGTTCTTC. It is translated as CASSPRDRITNEQFF.